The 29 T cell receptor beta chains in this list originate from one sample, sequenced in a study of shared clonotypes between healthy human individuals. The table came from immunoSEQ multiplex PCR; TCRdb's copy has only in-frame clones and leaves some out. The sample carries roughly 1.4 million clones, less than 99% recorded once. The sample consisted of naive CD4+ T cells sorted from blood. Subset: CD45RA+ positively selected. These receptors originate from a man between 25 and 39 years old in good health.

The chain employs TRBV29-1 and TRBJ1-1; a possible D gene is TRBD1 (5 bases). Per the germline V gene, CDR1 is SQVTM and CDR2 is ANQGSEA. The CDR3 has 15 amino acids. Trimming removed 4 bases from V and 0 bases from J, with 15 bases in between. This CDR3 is CSVARQGGMNTEAFF. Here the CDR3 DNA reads TGCAGCGTTGCGCGGCAGGGAGGCATGAACACTGAAGCTTTCTTT.

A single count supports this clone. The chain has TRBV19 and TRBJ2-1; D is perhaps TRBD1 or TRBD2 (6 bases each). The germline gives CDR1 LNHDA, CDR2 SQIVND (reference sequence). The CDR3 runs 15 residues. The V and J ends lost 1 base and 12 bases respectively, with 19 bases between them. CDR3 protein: CASSIAVSGGAGQFF. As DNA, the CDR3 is TGTGCCAGTAGTATAGCGGTGTCCGGGGGCGCCGGGCAGTTCTTC.

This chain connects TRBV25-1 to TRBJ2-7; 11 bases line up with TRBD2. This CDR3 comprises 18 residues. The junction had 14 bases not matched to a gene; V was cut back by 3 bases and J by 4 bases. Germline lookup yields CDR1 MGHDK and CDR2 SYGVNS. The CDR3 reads CASSDPSPQTSGSYEQYF. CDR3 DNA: TGTGCCAGCAGTGATCCCAGCCCCCAAACTAGCGGGAGTTACGAGCAGTACTTC.

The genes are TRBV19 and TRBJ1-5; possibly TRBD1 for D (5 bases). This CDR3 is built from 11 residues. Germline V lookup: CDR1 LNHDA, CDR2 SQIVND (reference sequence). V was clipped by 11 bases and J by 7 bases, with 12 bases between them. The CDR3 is CAYPGVQPQHF. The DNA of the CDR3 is TGTGCCTACCCGGGGGTCCAGCCCCAGCATTTT.

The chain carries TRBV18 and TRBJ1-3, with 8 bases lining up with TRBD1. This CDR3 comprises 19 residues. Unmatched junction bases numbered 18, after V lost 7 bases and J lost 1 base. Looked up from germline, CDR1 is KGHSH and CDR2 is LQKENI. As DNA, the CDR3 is TGTGCCAGCTTTTACCCCCGGGGACAGGAAAATTCATCTGGAAACACCATATATTTT. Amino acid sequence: CASFYPRGQENSSGNTIYF.

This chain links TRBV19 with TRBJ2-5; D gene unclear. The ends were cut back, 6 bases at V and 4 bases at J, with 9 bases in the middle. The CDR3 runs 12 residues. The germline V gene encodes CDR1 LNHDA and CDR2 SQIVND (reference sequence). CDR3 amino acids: CASRSVGETQYF. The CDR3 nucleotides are TGTGCCAGTAGATCGGTAGGAGAGACCCAGTACTTC.

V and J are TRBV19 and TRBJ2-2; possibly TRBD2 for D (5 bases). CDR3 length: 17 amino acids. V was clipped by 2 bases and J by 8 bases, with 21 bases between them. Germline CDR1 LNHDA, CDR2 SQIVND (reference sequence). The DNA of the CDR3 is TGTGCCAGTAGTATATGGTTGGCCACGAGTGGGAGTGGGGAGCTGTTTTTT. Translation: CASSIWLATSGSGELFF.

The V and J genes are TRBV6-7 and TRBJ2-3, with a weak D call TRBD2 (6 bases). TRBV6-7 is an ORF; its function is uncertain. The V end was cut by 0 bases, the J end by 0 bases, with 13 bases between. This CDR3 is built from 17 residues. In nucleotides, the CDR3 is TGTGCCAGCAGTTACTCCCCGCGGGGAACTAGCACAGATACGCAGTATTTT. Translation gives CASSYSPRGTSTDTQYF.

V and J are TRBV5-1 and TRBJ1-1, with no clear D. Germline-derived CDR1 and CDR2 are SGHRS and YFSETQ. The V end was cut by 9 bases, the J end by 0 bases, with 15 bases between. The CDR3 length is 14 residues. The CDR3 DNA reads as TGCGCCACCAAAACTGCTATCGTGAACACTGAAGCTTTCTTT. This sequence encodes CATKTAIVNTEAFF. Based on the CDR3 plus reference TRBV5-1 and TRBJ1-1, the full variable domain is KAGVTQTPRYLIKTRGQQVTLSCSPISGHRSVSWYQQTPGQGLQFLFEYFSETQRNKGNFPGRFSGRQFSNSRSEMNVSTLELGDSALYLCATKTAIVNTEAFFGQGTRLTVV.

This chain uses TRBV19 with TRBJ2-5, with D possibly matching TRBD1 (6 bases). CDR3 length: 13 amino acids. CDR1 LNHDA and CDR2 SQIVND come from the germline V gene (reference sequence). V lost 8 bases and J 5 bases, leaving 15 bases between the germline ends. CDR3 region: CASSGASWETQYF. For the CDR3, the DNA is TGTGCCAGTTCAGGGGCCTCTTGGGAGACCCAGTACTTC.

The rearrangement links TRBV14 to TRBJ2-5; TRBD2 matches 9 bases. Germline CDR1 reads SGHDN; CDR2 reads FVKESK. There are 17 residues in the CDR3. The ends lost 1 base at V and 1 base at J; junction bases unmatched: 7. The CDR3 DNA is TGTGCCAGCAGCCAAGCGCCCAGGACTAGCGCCCAAGAGACCCAGTACTTC. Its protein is CASSQAPRTSAQETQYF.

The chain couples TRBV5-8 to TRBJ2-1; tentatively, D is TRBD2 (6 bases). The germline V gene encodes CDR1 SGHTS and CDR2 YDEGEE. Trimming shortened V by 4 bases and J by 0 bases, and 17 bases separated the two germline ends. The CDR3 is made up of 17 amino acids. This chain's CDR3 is CASSPGDPSSSYNEQFF. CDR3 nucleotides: TGTGCCAGCAGCCCGGGGGACCCCTCTAGCTCCTACAATGAGCAGTTCTTC.

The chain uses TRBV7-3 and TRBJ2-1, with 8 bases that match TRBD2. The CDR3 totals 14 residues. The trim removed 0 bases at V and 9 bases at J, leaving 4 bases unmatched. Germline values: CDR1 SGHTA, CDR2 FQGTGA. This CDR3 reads CASSLTSGGPEQFF. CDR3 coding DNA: TGTGCCAGCAGCTTAACGTCGGGAGGGCCTGAGCAGTTCTTC.

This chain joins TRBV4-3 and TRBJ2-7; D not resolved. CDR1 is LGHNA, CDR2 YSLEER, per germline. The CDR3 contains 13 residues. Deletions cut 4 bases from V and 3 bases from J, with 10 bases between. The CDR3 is CASSPLHGYEQYF. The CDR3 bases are TGCGCCAGCAGCCCTCTACATGGCTACGAGCAGTACTTC.

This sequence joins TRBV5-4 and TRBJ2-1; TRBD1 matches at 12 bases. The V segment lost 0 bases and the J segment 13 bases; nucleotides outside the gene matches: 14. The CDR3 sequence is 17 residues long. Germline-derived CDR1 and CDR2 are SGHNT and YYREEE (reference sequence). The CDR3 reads CASSLGRTGTGGLRQFF. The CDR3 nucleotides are TGTGCCAGCAGCTTGGGAAGGACCGGGACAGGGGGCTTGAGACAGTTCTTC.

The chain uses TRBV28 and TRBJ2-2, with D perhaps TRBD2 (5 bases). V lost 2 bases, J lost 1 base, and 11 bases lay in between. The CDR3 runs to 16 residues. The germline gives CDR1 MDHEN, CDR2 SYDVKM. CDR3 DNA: TGTGCCAGCAGTTTAGGCCGGGATAGGAACACCGGGGAGCTGTTTTTT. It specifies CASSLGRDRNTGELFF.

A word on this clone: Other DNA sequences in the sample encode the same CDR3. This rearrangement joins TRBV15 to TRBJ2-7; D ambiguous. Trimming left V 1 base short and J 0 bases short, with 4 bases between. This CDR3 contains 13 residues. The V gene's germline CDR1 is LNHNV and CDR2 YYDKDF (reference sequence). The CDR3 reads CATSRGNSYEQYF. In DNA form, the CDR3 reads TGTGCCACCAGCAGAGGTAACTCCTACGAGCAGTACTTC.

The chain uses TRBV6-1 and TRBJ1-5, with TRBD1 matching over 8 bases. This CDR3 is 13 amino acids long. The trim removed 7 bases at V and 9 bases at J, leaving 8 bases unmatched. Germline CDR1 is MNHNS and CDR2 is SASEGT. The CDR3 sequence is CASKGQAVGPQHF. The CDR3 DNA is TGTGCCAGCAAGGGACAGGCCGTAGGGCCCCAGCATTTT.

In nucleotides, the CDR3 is TGTGCCAGCAGTCTTAACACCTATGGCTACACCTTC. This codes for CASSLNTYGYTF. This rearrangement joins TRBV28 to TRBJ1-2; D is ambiguous. The CDR3 runs 12 residues. The germline CDR1 and CDR2 sequences are MDHEN and SYDVKM. The germline V and J ends were trimmed by 5 bases and 4 bases, with 8 bases remaining between them.

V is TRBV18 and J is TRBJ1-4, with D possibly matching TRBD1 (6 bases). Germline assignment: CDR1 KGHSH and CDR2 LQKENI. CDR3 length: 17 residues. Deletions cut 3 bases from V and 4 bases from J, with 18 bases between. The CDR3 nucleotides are TGTGCCAGCTCACCGGTACAGGGAGTTGATCATAATGAAAAACTGTTTTTT. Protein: CASSPVQGVDHNEKLFF.

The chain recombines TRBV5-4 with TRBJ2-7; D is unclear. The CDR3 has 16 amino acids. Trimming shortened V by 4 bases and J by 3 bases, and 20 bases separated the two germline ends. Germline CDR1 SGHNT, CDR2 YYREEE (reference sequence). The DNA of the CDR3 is TGTGCCAGCAGCGATCCCGCCCGACAAGCAGTCTACGAGCAGTACTTC. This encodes CASSDPARQAVYEQYF.

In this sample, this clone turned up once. The CDR3 spells CASRRQENYGYTF. The DNA of the CDR3 is TGTGCCAGCCGGCGCCAGGAAAACTATGGCTACACCTTC. V is TRBV2 and J is TRBJ1-2; D uncertain. The CDR3 is 13 amino acids. Trimming removed 8 bases at V and 2 bases at J, with 12 bases between. Per the germline V gene, CDR1 is SNHLY and CDR2 is FYNNEI.

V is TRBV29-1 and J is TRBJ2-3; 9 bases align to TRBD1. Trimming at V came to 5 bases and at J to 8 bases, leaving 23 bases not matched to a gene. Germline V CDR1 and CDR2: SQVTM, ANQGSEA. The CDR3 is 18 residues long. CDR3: CSVTRTLSTGGTSGTQYF. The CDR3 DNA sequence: TGCAGCGTTACTAGGACCCTATCGACAGGGGGTACATCGGGTACGCAGTATTTT.

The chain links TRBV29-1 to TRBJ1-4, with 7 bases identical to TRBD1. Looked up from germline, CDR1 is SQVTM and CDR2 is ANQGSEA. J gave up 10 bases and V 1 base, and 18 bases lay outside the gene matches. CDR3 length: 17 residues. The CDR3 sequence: CSVEVLGDSGGFRKLFF. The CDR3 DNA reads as TGCAGCGTTGAAGTGCTCGGGGACAGCGGGGGTTTCAGAAAACTGTTTTTT.

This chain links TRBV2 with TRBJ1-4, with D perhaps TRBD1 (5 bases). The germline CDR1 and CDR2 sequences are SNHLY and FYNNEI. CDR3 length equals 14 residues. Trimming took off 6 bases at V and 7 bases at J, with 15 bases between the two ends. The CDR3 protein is CASSSGPGREKLFF. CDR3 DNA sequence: TGTGCCAGCAGCTCGGGACCCGGACGTGAAAAACTGTTTTTT.

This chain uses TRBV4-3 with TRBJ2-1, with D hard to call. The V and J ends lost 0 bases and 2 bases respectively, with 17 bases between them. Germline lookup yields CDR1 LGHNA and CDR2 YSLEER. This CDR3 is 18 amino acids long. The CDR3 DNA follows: TGCGCCAGCAGCCAAGACGGTTTCCGTGACGGAACCTACAATGAGCAGTTCTTC. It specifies CASSQDGFRDGTYNEQFF.

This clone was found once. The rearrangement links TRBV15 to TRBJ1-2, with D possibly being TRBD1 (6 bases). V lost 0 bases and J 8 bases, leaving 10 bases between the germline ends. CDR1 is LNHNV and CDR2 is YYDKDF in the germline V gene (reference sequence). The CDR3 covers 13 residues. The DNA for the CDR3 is TGTGCCACCAGCAGAGAGCCAGGGGTAGGCTACACCTTC. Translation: CATSREPGVGYTF.

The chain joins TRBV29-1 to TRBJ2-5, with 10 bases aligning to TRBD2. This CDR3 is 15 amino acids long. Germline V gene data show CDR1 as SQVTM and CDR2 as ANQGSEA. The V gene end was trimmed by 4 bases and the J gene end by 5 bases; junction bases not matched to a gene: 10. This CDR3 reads CSVAPAGGPGETQYF. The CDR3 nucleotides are TGCAGCGTTGCCCCAGCGGGAGGGCCAGGCGAGACCCAGTACTTC. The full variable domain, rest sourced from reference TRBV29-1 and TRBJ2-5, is SAVISQKPSRDICQRGTSLTIQCQVDSQVTMMFWYRQQPGQSLTLIATANQGSEATYESGFVIDKFPISRPNLTFSTLTVSNMSPEDSSIYLCSVAPAGGPGETQYFGPGTRLLVL.

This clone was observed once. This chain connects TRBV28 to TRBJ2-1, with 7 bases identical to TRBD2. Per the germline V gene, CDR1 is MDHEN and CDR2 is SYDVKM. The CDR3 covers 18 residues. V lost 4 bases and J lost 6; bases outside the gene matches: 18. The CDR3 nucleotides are TGTGCCAGCAGTTCCTTCTTGCCTCGGCGGGAGATGGGCAATGAGCAGTTCTTC. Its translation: CASSSFLPRREMGNEQFF. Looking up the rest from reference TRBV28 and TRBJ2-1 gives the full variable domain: DVKVTQSSRYLVKRTGEKVFLECVQDMDHENMFWYRQDPGLGLRLIYFSYDVKMKEKGDIPEGYSVSREKKERFSLILESASTNQTSMYLCASSSFLPRREMGNEQFFGPGTRLTVL.